This T cell receptor (beta chain) emerged from a study of CD8+ T cells in alopecia areata. Study findings and constraints: Since there was just one nonresponder, nobody can yet say how baseline CD8+ expansion ties to response.

Treatment of the sample: oral pan-JAK inhibitor, 5-10 mg twice daily. Sampling of alopecia areata patients yielded lesional scalp punch biopsies as well as peripheral blood. In the case of this clone: Its antigen is undetermined.

Extracted from the samples, RNA was reverse transcribed into cDNA to serve as the sequencing template. Profiled with immunoSEQ multiplex PCR; TCRdb holds only in-frame clones, not every one. This table holds over 100,000 clones, more than 45% found once. Germline V gene sequence: CDR1 SQVTM, CDR2 ANQGSEA. V lost 0 bases and J lost 5, with 16 bases in between. The CDR3 sequence is 15 residues long. The V and J genes are TRBV29-1 and TRBJ2-5, with D possibly TRBD2 on 5 matching bases. The sequence came from a human donor with alopecia areata. The material sequenced was CD4+ T cells sorted from blood, taken at week 4, from a patient treated with tofacitinib. CDR3 DNA: TGCAGCGTTGAAGATGTCGGGGAAAGGATGGAGACCCAGTACTTC. It codes for CSVEDVGERMETQYF.